The clone carrying this T cell receptor (beta chain) turned up a few times. Its antigen is as yet unknown. This record comes from a study of T cells in localized non-small cell lung cancer. Regarding the study as a whole: Because sequencing included only one region (of the tumor), heterogeneity remains possible. Higher blood T cell density tracked longer overall survival. In uninvolved adjacent lung, T cell clonality reached its highest value, exceeding tumor. Researchers found a median around 57 of the top 100 tumor clones in adjacent lung.

The CDR3 totals 12 residues. Germline trimming cut 9 bases from V and 9 bases from J; bases unmatched to any gene: 7. Looked up from germline, CDR1 is SNHLY and CDR2 is FYNNEI. Here immunoSEQ multiplex PCR was the method, and the copy in TCRdb shows in-frame clones only, minus some. There are roughly 25,000 clones in the sample; roughly 87% occur only once, and around 32% lies in the top ten. The specimen comprised peripheral blood, sampled before any cancer treatment. The chain has TRBV2 and TRBJ2-1; 8 positions match TRBD2. The clonotype comes from a male donor at least 60 years old with stage I squamous cell lung carcinoma. The CDR3 protein is CARGTSTGEQFF. DNA of the CDR3: TGTGCCAGGGGGACTAGTACGGGTGAGCAGTTCTTC.